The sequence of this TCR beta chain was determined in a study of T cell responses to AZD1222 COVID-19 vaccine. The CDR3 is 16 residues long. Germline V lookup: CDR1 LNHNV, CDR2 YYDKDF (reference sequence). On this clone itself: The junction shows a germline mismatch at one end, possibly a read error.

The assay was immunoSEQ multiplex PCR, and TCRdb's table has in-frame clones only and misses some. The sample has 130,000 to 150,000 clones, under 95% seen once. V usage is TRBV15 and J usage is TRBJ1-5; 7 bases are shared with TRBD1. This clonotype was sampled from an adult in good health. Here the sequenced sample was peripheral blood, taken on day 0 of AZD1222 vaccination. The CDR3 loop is CATSRDYTGAATGMYF. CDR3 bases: TGTGCCACCAGCAGAGATTATACAGGGGCCGCAACCGGGATGTATTTT.